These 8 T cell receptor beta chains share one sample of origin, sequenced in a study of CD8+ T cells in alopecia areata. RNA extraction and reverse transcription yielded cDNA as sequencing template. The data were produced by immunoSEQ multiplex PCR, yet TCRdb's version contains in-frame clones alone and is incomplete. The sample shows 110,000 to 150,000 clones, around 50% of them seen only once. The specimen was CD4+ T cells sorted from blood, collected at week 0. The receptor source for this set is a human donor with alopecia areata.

DNA of the CDR3: TGTGCCAGCAGCTTCAGTGGGGGAGCAGATACGCAGTATTTT. The encoded protein is CASSFSGGADTQYF. This sequence joins TRBV7-2 and TRBJ2-3; D is possibly TRBD1 or TRBD2 (5 bases each). Germline V gene lookup returns CDR1 SGHTA and CDR2 FQGNSA. The CDR3 consists of 14 residues. Trimming removed 3 bases at V and 4 bases at J, with 11 bases between. Drawing the rest from reference TRBV7-2 and TRBJ2-3, the complete variable domain is GAGVSQSPSNKVTEKGKDVELRCDPISGHTALYWYRQSLGQGLEFLIYFQGNSAPDKSGLPSDRFSAERTGGSVSTLTIQRTQQEDSAVYLCASSFSGGADTQYFGPGTRLTVL.

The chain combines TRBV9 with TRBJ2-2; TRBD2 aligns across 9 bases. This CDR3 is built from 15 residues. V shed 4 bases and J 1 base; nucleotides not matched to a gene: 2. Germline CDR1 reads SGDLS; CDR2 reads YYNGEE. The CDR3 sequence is CASSLLAGNTGELFF. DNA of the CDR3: TGTGCCAGCAGCCTACTAGCGGGGAACACCGGGGAGCTGTTTTTT.

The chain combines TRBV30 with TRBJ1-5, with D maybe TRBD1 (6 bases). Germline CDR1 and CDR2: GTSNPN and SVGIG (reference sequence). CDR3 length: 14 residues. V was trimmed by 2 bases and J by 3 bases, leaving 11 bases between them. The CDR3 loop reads CAWSPGHFNQPQHF. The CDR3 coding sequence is TGTGCCTGGAGTCCGGGACATTTCAATCAGCCCCAGCATTTT.

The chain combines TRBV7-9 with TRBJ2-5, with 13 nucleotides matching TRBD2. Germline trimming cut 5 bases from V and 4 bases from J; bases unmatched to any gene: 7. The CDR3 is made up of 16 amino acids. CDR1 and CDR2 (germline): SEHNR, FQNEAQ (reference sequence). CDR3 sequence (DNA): TGTGCCAGCAGCCCGCCTGGGACTAGCGGGGCAGAGACCCAGTACTTC. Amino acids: CASSPPGTSGAETQYF.

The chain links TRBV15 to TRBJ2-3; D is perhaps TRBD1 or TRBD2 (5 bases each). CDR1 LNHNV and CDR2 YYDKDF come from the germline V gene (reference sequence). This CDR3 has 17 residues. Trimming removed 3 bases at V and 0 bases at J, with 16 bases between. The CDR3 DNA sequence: TGTGCCACCAGCAGGGGGGAACTCCTCTCTAGCACAGATACGCAGTATTTT. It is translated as CATSRGELLSSTDTQYF.

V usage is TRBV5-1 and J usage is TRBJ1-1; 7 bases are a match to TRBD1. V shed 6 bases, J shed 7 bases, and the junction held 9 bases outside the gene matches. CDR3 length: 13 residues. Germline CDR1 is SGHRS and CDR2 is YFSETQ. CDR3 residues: CASKQEGTDEAFF. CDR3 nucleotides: TGCGCCAGCAAGCAGGAAGGGACAGATGAAGCTTTCTTT.

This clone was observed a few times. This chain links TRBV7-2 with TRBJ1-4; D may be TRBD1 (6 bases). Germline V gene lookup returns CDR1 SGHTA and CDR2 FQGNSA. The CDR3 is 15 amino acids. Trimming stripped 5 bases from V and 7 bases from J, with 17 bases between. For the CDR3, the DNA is TGTGCCAGCAGCGAGCGTTGGGGGCTCAGTGAAAAACTGTTTTTT. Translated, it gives CASSERWGLSEKLFF.

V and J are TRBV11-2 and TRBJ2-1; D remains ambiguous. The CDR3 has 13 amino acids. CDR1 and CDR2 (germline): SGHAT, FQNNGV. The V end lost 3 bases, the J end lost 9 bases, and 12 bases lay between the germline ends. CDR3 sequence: CASSLGREVEQFF. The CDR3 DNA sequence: TGTGCCAGCAGCTTGGGCCGAGAGGTTGAGCAGTTCTTC.